These T cell receptor beta chains were read from a single sample in a study of T cell repertoires in cytomegalovirus infection. TCRdb passed the reads through MiXCR, listing each CDR3 protein once. The data hold roughly 220,000 distinct CDR3 sequences, with about 39% observed a single time. These receptors are not linked to any known antigen. Sample: CD8+ T cells from cultured PBMCs, taken from culture after CMV antigen stimulation. These receptors all stem from a human donor in good health (CMV status not recorded). Some clones in this sample may be carry-over from other donors' samples. The CDR3 runs from the conserved cysteine through the conserved F or W. A D gene is named only where the DNA matches it firmly. Expanded clones get a size class; other rows say once, few or many, or leave the size out.

d_call	clone_size	j_call	v_call	cdr3_nt	cdr3_aa
TRBD2	many	TRBJ2-1	TRBV7-2	TGTGCCAGCAGCTTATCACTGCCGGGACTAGCATACGATGAGCAGTTCTTC	CASSLSLPGLAYDEQFF
-	few	TRBJ1-5	TRBV15	TGTGCCACCAGCAGAGAAAGGGCAAGAAGCAATCAGCCCCAGCATTTT	CATSRERARSNQPQHF
TRBD2	-	TRBJ2-5	TRBV27	TGTGCCAGCAGTCCCGAAAGCGGGGTAGATGAGACCCAGTACTTC	CASSPESGVDETQYF
-	few	TRBJ2-7	TRBV7-6	TGTGCCAGCAGCTGGGCGGGGACATCTCACTACGAGCAGTACTTC	CASSWAGTSHYEQYF
-	many	TRBJ1-1	TRBV28	TGTGCCAGCAGTTTCGGTGCCGAAGCTTTCTTT	CASSFGAEAFF
TRBD2	few	TRBJ2-7	TRBV7-4	TGTGCCAGCAGCTTAGCCTTTCCGGGACTAGACTACGAGCAGTACTTC	CASSLAFPGLDYEQYF
TRBD2	few	TRBJ2-7	TRBV27	TGTGCCAGCAGTTCCTCCAGCGGGAGAGTCCCCTACGAGCAGTACTTC	CASSSSSGRVPYEQYF
-	-	TRBJ2-5	TRBV15	TGTGCCACCAGTATTGGGGGCTTCCAAGAGACCCAGTACTTC	CATSIGGFQETQYF
-	-	TRBJ2-6	TRBV7-6	TGTGCCAGCAGCTCATGGGAGGCTGGGGCCAACGTCCTGACTTTC	CASSSWEAGANVLTF
-	few	TRBJ2-2	TRBV6-1	TGTGCCAGCAGTGATGGGCCAGCCACCGGGGAGCTGTTTTTT	CASSDGPATGELFF
-	-	TRBJ2-5	TRBV7-3	TGTGCCAGCAGCTTAGGAGGGGCGGGAGAGACCCAGTACTTC	CASSLGGAGETQYF
TRBD2	many	TRBJ2-7	TRBV7-8	TGTGCCAGCACTCCGGGGACTACCTACGAGCAGTACTTC	CASTPGTTYEQYF
TRBD1	-	TRBJ1-1	TRBV27	TGTGCCAGCAGTTTAACACAGGGGTTCAACACTGAAGCTTTCTTT	CASSLTQGFNTEAFF
TRBD2	-	TRBJ2-7	TRBV7-2	TGTGCCAGCAGCTCAGACGGACTAGCGGGAGGAGGTGGCCCTTACGAGCCGTACTTC	CASSSDGLAGGGGPYEPYF
-	-	TRBJ2-7	TRBV6-6	TGTGCCAGCAGTGCTCGGGATATAAGGGGCTACGAGCAGTACTTC	CASSARDIRGYEQYF
-	-	TRBJ1-2	TRBV19	TGTGCCAGTAGTATAATGACCTCCGCGGCTGGCTACACCTTC	CASSIMTSAAGYTF
-	-	TRBJ2-7	TRBV3-1	TGTGCCAGCAGCCAGGGATCCCGAGCCATCTACGAGCAGTACTTC	CASSQGSRAIYEQYF
-	-	TRBJ2-5	TRBV29-1	TGCAGCGTTGACAACAGGGTACAAGAGACCCAGTACTTC	CSVDNRVQETQYF
-	few	TRBJ1-1	TRBV29-1	TGCAGCGTTGAAGCGAGGAAGCGGAACACTGAAGCTTTCTTT	CSVEARKRNTEAFF
-	-	TRBJ2-3	TRBV7-4	TGTGCCAGCAGCTTGACGACAGAGTTGGATACGCAGTATTTT	CASSLTTELDTQYF
TRBD1	-	TRBJ1-2	TRBV28	TGTGCCAGCAGTACGGGGACAGCAAGCTATGGCTACACCTTC	CASSTGTASYGYTF
TRBD2	-	TRBJ2-3	TRBV9	TGTGCCAGCAGCCTCTCCAGCGGGGGGTCCCGCACAGATACGCAGTATTTT	CASSLSSGGSRTDTQYF
-	few	TRBJ2-1	TRBV12-3/TRBV12-4	TGTGCCAGCAACGAACGGTACAATGAGCAGTTCTTC	CASNERYNEQFF
-	-	TRBJ2-7	TRBV5-4	TGTGCCAGCAGCTTGCCCGGAGACCCGTTGGACCACGAGCAGTACTTC	CASSLPGDPLDHEQYF
TRBD1	-	TRBJ2-5	TRBV11-2	TGTGCCAGCAGCTTAGAAGGGACAGGGGCCGCCCGGACCCAGTACTTC	CASSLEGTGAARTQYF
TRBD2	few	TRBJ2-7	TRBV28	TGTGCCAGCGACGGGGAGCGGGAGGATTCCCACGAGCAGTACTTC	CASDGEREDSHEQYF
TRBD1	-	TRBJ2-7	TRBV7-3	TGTGCCAGCAGCACCAGGCTCACAGGGGCTAACTACTACGAGCAGTACTTC	CASSTRLTGANYYEQYF
TRBD1	-	TRBJ1-1	TRBV6-6	TGTGCCAGCAGTTACTCGAGGAGGGACAGGGAGAACACTGAAGCTTTCTTT	CASSYSRRDRENTEAFF
TRBD1	few	TRBJ2-1	TRBV7-3	TGTGCCAGCAGCTCCTCTAAGACAGGGAGCGGTTATCCCTCCTACAATGAGCAGTTCTTC	CASSSSKTGSGYPSYNEQFF
TRBD2	-	TRBJ2-5	TRBV27	TGTGCCAGCAGTCCAAGACGACTAGCGGGGGCTAAAGAGACCCAGTACTTC	CASSPRRLAGAKETQYF
-	-	TRBJ2-1	TRBV6-8	TGTGCCAGCAGTAGCCTCGGGACTGCCCATGGGAATGAGCAGTTCTTC	CASSSLGTAHGNEQFF
TRBD1	-	TRBJ2-3	TRBV15	TGTGCCACCAGCAGGGCCCCCCCCGGACAGGGGGCTACAGATACGCAGTATTTT	CATSRAPPGQGATDTQYF
-	many	TRBJ2-1	TRBV7-9	-	CASSLGGFGEGGEVRSYNEQFF
-	-	TRBJ2-1	TRBV7-3	TGTGCCAGCAGCCTTGTCCAGGGGACCTACAATGAGCAGTTCTTC	CASSLVQGTYNEQFF
-	-	TRBJ1-3	TRBV7-9	TGTGCCAGCAGCCCCTCGGGGGCTGGAAACACCATATATTTT	CASSPSGAGNTIYF
TRBD1	-	TRBJ2-1	TRBV7-6	TGTGCCAGCAGCTTATCTCCGGGACAGGGGGGCAATGAGCAGTTCTTC	CASSLSPGQGGNEQFF
-	few	TRBJ2-7	TRBV4-1	TGCGCCAGCAGCCAAGCACTAGCTTTAAGCTCCTACGAGCAGTACTTC	CASSQALALSSYEQYF
-	-	TRBJ1-2	TRBV27	TGTGCCAGCAGTCTCGGGACCCCTAGTAACTATGGCTACACCTTC	CASSLGTPSNYGYTF
TRBD2	few	TRBJ2-5	TRBV12-3/TRBV12-4	TGTGCCAGCAGTTTAGGGTTAGCGGGGGATTCCCAAGAGACCCAGTACTTC	CASSLGLAGDSQETQYF
-	-	TRBJ2-7	TRBV7-3	TGTGCCAGCAGCCCTACAGGGAGCCCCGACGAGCAGTACTTC	CASSPTGSPDEQYF
TRBD1	once	TRBJ2-7	TRBV7-9	TGTGCCAGCGCGCAGGGGGCGAGTGAGCAGTACTTC	CASAQGASEQYF